This entry is about one T cell receptor beta chain. The sample originates from a study of blood T cell repertoires in COVID-19. At the level of the study: Material from acute and convalescent COVID-19 was sourced from the United States, Italy and Spain.

The V gene's germline CDR1 is KGHSH and CDR2 LQKENI. The J segment lost 3 bases and the V segment lost 1 base, leaving 0 bases of the junction unmatched. CDR3 length: 14 residues. Original data processing: Amplifying reference gene primers gave estimates of nucleated cell counts. Some clones are missing from TCRdb's copy, which holds only in-frame ones; the method was immunoSEQ multiplex PCR. Clone size and V and J calls were adopted from that table, with D and trimming inferred from the DNA. The table records more than 150,000 clones, under 90% of them present only once. The specimen was peripheral blood. The receptor was isolated from a human donor in a cohort sampled during active COVID-19. The chain joins TRBV18 to TRBJ1-2, with TRBD1 matching over 9 bases. CDR3 in amino acids: CASSPRDRDYGYTF. The CDR3 bases are TGTGCCAGCTCACCACGGGACAGGGACTATGGCTACACCTTC.